Sequencing of this T cell receptor (beta chain) was carried out in a study of blood T cell repertoires in COVID-19. Profiled with immunoSEQ multiplex PCR; TCRdb holds only in-frame clones, not every one. The data hold about 230,000 clones, with about nine tenths observed a single time. The ends lost 3 bases at V and 1 base at J; junction bases unmatched: 6. This CDR3 spans 14 amino acids. CDR1 and CDR2 (germline): GTSNPN, SVGIG (reference sequence). This sequence joins TRBV30 and TRBJ2-7; TRBD2 matches at 7 bases. Sequencing input: PBMCs or T cells enriched from blood (not recorded which). The clonotype was recovered from a man in his late teens or twenties who had recovered from COVID-19. In nucleotides, the CDR3 is TGTGCCTGGAGGGAGGCCGGGGGGTCCTACGAGCAGTACTTC. It encodes CAWREAGGSYEQYF.